This T cell receptor beta chain was sequenced during a study of cytomegalovirus exposure and HLA in healthy donors. Amplification used 60 Vbeta primers and 13 Jbeta primers. Assay: immunoSEQ multiplex PCR; the TCRdb copy retains only in-frame clones and omits some. The sample has some 180,000 clones, about three quarters seen once; the top ten hold approximately 1.3%. Worth noting for this clone: The antigen is unknown.

This CDR3 has 13 residues. The germline gives CDR1 SQVTM, CDR2 ANQGSEA. V lost 4 bases and J 7 bases, leaving 16 bases between the germline ends. General observations from the study: From TCR beta sequences, most subjects' HLA-A and HLA-B alleles were reportedly predicted accurately. Generally TCR sequences proved uncommon, though certain public TCRs appeared in numerous donors.

Sequenced material: PBMCs. This sequence was found in a young man in good health and CMV-seronegative. The chain links TRBV29-1 to TRBJ1-2; D not resolved. This CDR3 is CSVAPLWSGGYTF. Written as DNA, the CDR3 is TGCAGCGTTGCCCCCTTGTGGTCGGGTGGCTACACCTTC.